This T cell receptor beta chain was sequenced in a study of cytomegalovirus exposure and HLA in healthy donors. Study details: In a previous analysis, 117 million unique TCR beta sequences were found from 150 million to 200 million T cells.

As for this clone: The antigen remains undetermined.

13 Jbeta primers and 60 Vbeta primers were used for the PCR. Only in-frame clones appear in the TCRdb table, and some are missing; sequencing was by immunoSEQ multiplex PCR. Found here are more than 85,000 clones, 60% to 85% of them singletons; the top ten hold around 5.3%. General study results and limits: Reported results showed that the classifier diagnosed cytomegalovirus status with high specificity and sensitivity.

Per germline, CDR1 GTSNPN and CDR2 SVGIG (reference sequence). The V gene end was trimmed by 8 bases and the J gene end by 1 base; junction bases not matched to a gene: 4. The CDR3 runs 13 residues. Sequences were obtained from PBMCs. The source of this sequence is a male donor in good health and CMV-seronegative. V and J are TRBV30 and TRBJ2-2; 7 bases align to TRBD2. The CDR3 DNA reads as TGTGCCCGTAGGACTAGGAACACCGGGGAGCTGTTTTTT. This translates into CARRTRNTGELFF.